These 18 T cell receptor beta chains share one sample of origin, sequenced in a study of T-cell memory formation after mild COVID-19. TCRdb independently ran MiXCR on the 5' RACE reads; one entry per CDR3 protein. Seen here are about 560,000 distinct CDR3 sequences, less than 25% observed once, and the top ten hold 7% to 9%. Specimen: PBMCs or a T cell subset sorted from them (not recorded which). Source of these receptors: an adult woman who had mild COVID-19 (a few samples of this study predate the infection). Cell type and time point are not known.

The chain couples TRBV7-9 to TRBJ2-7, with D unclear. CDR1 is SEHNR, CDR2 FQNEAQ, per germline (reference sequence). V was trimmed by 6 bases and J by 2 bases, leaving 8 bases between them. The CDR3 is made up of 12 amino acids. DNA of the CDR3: TGTGCCAGCAGGGGCCTAGCCTACGAGCAGTACTTC. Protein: CASRGLAYEQYF.

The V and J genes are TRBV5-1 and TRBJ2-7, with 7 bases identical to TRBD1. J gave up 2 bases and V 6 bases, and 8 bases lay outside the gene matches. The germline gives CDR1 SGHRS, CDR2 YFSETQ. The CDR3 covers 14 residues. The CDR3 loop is CASTPGTATYEQYF. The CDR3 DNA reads TGCGCCAGCACCCCCGGGACAGCGACCTACGAGCAGTACTTC.

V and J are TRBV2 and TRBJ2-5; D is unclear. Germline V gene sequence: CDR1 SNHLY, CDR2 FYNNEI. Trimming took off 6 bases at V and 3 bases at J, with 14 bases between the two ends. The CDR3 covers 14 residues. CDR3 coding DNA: TGTGCCAGCAGGGAATTTGGGGTGGAAGAGACCCAGTACTTC. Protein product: CASREFGVEETQYF. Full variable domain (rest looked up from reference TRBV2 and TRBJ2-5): EPEVTQTPSHQVTQMGQEVILRCVPISNHLYFYWYRQILGQKVEFLVSFYNNEISEKSEIFDDQFSVERPDGSNFTLKIRSTKLEDSAMYFCASREFGVEETQYFGPGTRLLVL.

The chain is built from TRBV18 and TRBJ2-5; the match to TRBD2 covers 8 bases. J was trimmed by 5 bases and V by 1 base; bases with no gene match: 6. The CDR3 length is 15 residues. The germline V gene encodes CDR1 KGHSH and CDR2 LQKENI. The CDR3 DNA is TGTGCCAGCTCACCACGGGGGCTAGCGGGCGAGACCCAGTACTTC. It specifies CASSPRGLAGETQYF.

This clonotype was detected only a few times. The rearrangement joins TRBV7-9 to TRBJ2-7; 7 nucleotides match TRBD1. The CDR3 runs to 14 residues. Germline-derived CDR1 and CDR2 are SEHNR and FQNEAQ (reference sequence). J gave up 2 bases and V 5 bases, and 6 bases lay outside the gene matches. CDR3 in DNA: TGTGCCAGCAGCACCCTGACAGGGACCTACGAGCAGTACTTC. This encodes CASSTLTGTYEQYF. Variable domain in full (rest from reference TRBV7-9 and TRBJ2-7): DTGVSQNPRHKITKRGQNVTFRCDPISEHNRLYWYRQTLGQGPEFLTYFQNEAQLEKSRLLSDRFSAERPKGSFSTLEIQRTEQGDSAMYLCASSTLTGTYEQYFGPGTRLTVT.

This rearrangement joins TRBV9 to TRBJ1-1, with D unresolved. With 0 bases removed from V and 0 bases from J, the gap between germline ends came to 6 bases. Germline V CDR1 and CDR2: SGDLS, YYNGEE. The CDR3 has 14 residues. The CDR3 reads CASSVEALNTEAFF. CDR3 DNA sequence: TGTGCCAGCAGCGTAGAGGCCCTGAACACTGAAGCTTTCTTT.

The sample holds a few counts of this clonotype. The CDR3 region is CASSLLAGQGRTDTQYF. CDR3 sequence (DNA): TGTGCCAGCAGCTTACTGGCGGGACAGGGTAGGACAGATACGCAGTATTTT. The rearrangement uses TRBV7-6 and TRBJ2-3; 9 bases align to TRBD1. The CDR3 sequence is 17 residues long. Germline CDR1 reads SGHVS; CDR2 reads FNYEAQ. J lost 3 bases, V lost 2 bases, and 9 bases had no gene match. The full variable domain, completed using reference TRBV7-6 and TRBJ2-3, is GAGVSQSPRYKVTKRGQDVALRCDPISGHVSLYWYRQALGQGPEFLTYFNYEAQQDKSGLPNDRFSAERPEGSISTLTIQRTEQRDSAMYRCASSLLAGQGRTDTQYFGPGTRLTVL.

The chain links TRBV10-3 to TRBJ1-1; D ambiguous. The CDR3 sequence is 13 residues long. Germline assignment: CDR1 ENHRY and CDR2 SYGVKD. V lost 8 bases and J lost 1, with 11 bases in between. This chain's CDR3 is CAISGGPNTEAFF. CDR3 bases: TGTGCCATCTCGGGAGGACCGAACACTGAAGCTTTCTTT.

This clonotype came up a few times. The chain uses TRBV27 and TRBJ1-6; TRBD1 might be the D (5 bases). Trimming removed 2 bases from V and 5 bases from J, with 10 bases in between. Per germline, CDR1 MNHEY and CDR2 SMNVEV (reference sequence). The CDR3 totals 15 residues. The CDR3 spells CASSLIRVDNSPLHF. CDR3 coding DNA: TGTGCCAGCAGTTTAATCAGGGTTGATAATTCACCCCTCCACTTT.

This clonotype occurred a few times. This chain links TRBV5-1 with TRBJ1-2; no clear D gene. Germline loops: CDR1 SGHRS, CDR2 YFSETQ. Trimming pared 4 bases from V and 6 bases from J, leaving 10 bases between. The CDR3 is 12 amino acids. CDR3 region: CASSPERHGYTF. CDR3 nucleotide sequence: TGCGCCAGCAGCCCCGAAAGACATGGCTACACCTTC.

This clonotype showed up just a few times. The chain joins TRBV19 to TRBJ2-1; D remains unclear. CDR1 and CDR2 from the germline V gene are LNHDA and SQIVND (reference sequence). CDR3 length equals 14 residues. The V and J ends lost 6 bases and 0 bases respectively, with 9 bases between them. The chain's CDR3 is CASRDGPSYNEQFF. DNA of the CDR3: TGTGCCAGTAGGGACGGGCCCTCCTACAATGAGCAGTTCTTC. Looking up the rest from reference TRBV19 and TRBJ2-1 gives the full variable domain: DGGITQSPKYLFRKEGQNVTLSCEQNLNHDAMYWYRQDPGQGLRLIYYSQIVNDFQKGDIAEGYSVSREKKESFPLTVTSAQKNPTAFYLCASRDGPSYNEQFFGPGTRLTVL.

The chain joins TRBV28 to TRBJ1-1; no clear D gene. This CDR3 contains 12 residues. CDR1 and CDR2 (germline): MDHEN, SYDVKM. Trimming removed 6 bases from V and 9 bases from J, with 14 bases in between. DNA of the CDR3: TGTGCCAGCAGCCTCGAGGAAAGAAAAGCTTTCTTT. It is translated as CASSLEERKAFF.

CDR3 region: CASSLSKNEKLFF. DNA for the CDR3: TGTGCCAGCAGTTTATCGAAAAATGAAAAACTGTTTTTT. This sequence joins TRBV27 and TRBJ1-4; D is uncertain. Germline V gives CDR1 MNHEY, CDR2 SMNVEV (reference sequence). There are 13 residues in the CDR3. The V and J ends lost 0 bases and 5 bases respectively, with 4 bases between them.

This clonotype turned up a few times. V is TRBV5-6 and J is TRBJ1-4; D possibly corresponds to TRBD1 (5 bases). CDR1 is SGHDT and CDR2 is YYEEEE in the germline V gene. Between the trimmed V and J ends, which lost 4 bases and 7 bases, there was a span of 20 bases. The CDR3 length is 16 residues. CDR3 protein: CASSRSNRDGGEKLFF. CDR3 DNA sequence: TGTGCCAGCAGCCGGTCCAACCGGGATGGGGGTGAAAAACTGTTTTTT.

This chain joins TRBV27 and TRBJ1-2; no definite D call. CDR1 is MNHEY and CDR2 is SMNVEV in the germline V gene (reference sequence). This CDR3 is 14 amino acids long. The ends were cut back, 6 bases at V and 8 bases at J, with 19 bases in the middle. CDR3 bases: TGTGCCAGCAGGAAACGTGGCCGATTGGAAGGCTACACCTTC. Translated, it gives CASRKRGRLEGYTF.

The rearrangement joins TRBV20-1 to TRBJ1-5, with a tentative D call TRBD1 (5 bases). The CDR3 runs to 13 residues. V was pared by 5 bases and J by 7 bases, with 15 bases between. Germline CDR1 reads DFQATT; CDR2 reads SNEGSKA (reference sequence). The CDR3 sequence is CSADPGPGQPQHF. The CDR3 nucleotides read TGCAGTGCTGACCCGGGGCCGGGACAGCCCCAGCATTTT.

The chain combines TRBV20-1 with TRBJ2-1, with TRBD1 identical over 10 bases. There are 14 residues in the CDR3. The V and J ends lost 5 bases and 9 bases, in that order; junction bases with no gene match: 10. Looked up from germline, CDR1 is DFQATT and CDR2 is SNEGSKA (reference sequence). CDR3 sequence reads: CSAGTGATGGEQFF. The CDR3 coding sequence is TGCAGTGCTGGGACAGGGGCGACAGGGGGTGAGCAGTTCTTC.

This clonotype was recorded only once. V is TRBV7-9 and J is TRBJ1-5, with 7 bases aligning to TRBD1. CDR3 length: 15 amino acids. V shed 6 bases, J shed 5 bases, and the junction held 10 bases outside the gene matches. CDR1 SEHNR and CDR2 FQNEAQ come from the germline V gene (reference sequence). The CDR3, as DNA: TGTGCCAGCAGGCCCGACAGGGCGATGCATCAGCCCCAGCATTTT. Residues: CASRPDRAMHQPQHF.